Following are 32 T cell receptor beta chains from one sample sequenced in a study of Graves' ophthalmopathy and Graves' hyperthyroidism. For repertoire sequencing, the TCR beta CDR3 regions were amplified from RNA transcripts. HTBI primers were employed in first-round RT-PCR, then a second-round multiplex PCR followed. TCRdb called the multiplex PCR reads again in MiXCR, with one record for every CDR3 protein. The table has 150,000 or so distinct CDR3 sequences, 30% to 45% seen once. The sample taken for sequencing was peripheral blood. Receptor source: a woman aged 40 to 50 with Graves' ophthalmopathy.

This clonotype has only a few counts. The rearrangement links TRBV6-2 or TRBV6-3 to TRBJ2-5; 7 nucleotides align to TRBD1. Germline V gene lookup returns CDR1 MNHEY and CDR2 SVGEGT. V lost 5 bases, J lost 3 bases, and 9 bases stayed unmatched. CDR3 size: 15 residues. CDR3 in amino acids: CASSGIGTAEETQYF. In DNA form, the CDR3 reads TGTGCCAGCAGTGGAATCGGGACAGCCGAAGAGACCCAGTACTTC.

The gene calls are TRBV19 and TRBJ1-3, with 7 bases aligning to TRBD1. V trimming: 8 bases; J trimming: 4 bases; junction bases outside the gene matches: 5. Looked up from germline, CDR1 is LNHDA and CDR2 is SQIVND (reference sequence). This CDR3 has 13 amino acids. The CDR3 DNA sequence: TGTGCCAGTTCGGACAGGACCGGAAACACCATATATTTT. Its protein is CASSDRTGNTIYF.

This chain joins TRBV28 and TRBJ2-7; no clear D. Per the germline V gene, CDR1 is MDHEN and CDR2 is SYDVKM. V was trimmed by 3 bases and J by 0 bases, leaving 18 bases between them. CDR3 size: 17 residues. As DNA, the CDR3 is TGTGCCAGCAGTTTTTCCATGCCGGACCACCCCTCCTACGAGCAGTACTTC. It encodes CASSFSMPDHPSYEQYF.

This clonotype was detected many times. The genes are TRBV6-1 and TRBJ2-5; TRBD2 matches at 10 bases. V shed 4 bases and J 5 bases; nucleotides not matched to a gene: 7. Germline V gene data show CDR1 as MNHNS and CDR2 as SASEGT. The CDR3 is 15 amino acids. CDR3 in DNA: TGTGCCAGCAGTGTTTTAGCGGGAGGCGGGGAGACCCAGTACTTC. This encodes CASSVLAGGGETQYF.

This clonotype was recorded at least ten times. This chain joins TRBV7-9 and TRBJ2-3; D is possibly TRBD2 (7 bases). This CDR3 has 14 amino acids. Germline V gene data show CDR1 as SEHNR and CDR2 as FQNEAQ (reference sequence). V lost 5 bases, J lost 5 bases, and 14 bases lay in between. CDR3 bases: TGTGCCAGCAGCCAGAGGGGGGGGGTAGATACGCAGTATTTT. Its translation is CASSQRGGVDTQYF.

There are many counts of this clonotype. The chain couples TRBV18 to TRBJ1-5; no definite D call. This CDR3 spans 14 amino acids. The V end lost 3 bases, the J end lost 4 bases, and 10 bases lay between the germline ends. Per germline, CDR1 KGHSH and CDR2 LQKENI. Written as DNA, the CDR3 is TGTGCCAGCTCACCCCGCGTCGAAAATCAGCCCCAGCATTTT. Translation gives CASSPRVENQPQHF.

The rearrangement links TRBV7-9 to TRBJ1-6, with D possibly being TRBD1 (6 bases). The germline V gene encodes CDR1 SEHNR and CDR2 FQNEAQ (reference sequence). V shed 1 base and J shed 7 bases, with 17 bases lying between them. The CDR3 extends over 17 amino acids. CDR3 loop: CASSLVAGARWNSPLHF. CDR3 bases: TGTGCCAGCAGCTTAGTAGCGGGGGCGAGGTGGAATTCACCCCTCCACTTT.

This rearrangement joins TRBV6-1 to TRBJ1-1; 8 positions agree with TRBD1. The V segment lost 6 bases and the J segment 4 bases; nucleotides outside the gene matches: 4. The length of the CDR3 is 13 residues. CDR1 and CDR2 from the germline V gene are MNHNS and SASEGT. The DNA of the CDR3 is TGTGCCAGCAGAACTGACAGGGGCACTGAAGCTTTCTTT. Amino acid sequence: CASRTDRGTEAFF.

This clonotype was detected only a few times. The chain is built from TRBV28 and TRBJ2-7, with 11 nucleotides matching TRBD1. With V trimmed by 2 bases and J by 4 bases, 4 bases remained unmatched. The CDR3 covers 15 residues. Germline V CDR1 and CDR2: MDHEN, SYDVKM. DNA of the CDR3: TGTGCCAGCAGTTTACGGGACAGGGGGTGGTACGAGCAGTACTTC. Protein sequence: CASSLRDRGWYEQYF.

In its sample, this clonotype was seen many times. The rearrangement uses TRBV28 and TRBJ1-2; possibly TRBD1 for D (5 bases). V was cut by 7 bases and J by 4 bases, with 16 bases left in between. Germline lookup yields CDR1 MDHEN and CDR2 SYDVKM. The CDR3 contains 14 residues. CDR3 sequence reads: CASIDSSNLYGYTF. The CDR3 DNA reads as TGTGCCAGCATAGACAGCTCAAACCTCTATGGCTACACCTTC.

The sample holds many counts of this clonotype. The rearrangement joins TRBV7-8 to TRBJ1-2; TRBD1 is a possible D gene (6 bases). This CDR3 spans 15 amino acids. With 4 bases removed from V and 0 bases from J, the gap between germline ends came to 12 bases. Germline values: CDR1 SGHVS, CDR2 FQNEAQ. The CDR3 coding sequence is TGTGCCAGCAGCTCAGAGGGGGGGGCTAACTATGGCTACACCTTC. Protein: CASSSEGGANYGYTF.

Ten or more counts support this clonotype. This chain links TRBV12-3 or TRBV12-4 with TRBJ1-2, with a possible D match to TRBD1 (5 bases). The CDR3 is made up of 15 amino acids. The V and J ends lost 6 bases and 2 bases respectively, with 16 bases between them. The CDR3 is CASRKGGALNYGYTF. The CDR3 bases are TGTGCCAGCAGAAAGGGAGGGGCTCTCAACTATGGCTACACCTTC.

The chain links TRBV5-5 to TRBJ1-2; D is uncertain. This CDR3 has 14 residues. The V and J ends lost 1 base and 2 bases respectively, with 9 bases between them. Germline-derived CDR1 and CDR2 are SGHKS and YYEKEE (reference sequence). The CDR3 coding sequence is TGTGCCAGCAGCTTGTGGGTAGGGAACTATGGCTACACCTTC. Residues: CASSLWVGNYGYTF.

This clonotype was seen at least ten times. The gene calls are TRBV12-3 or TRBV12-4 and TRBJ1-2, with a weak D call TRBD1 (6 bases). The germline V and J ends were trimmed by 7 bases and 4 bases, with 13 bases remaining between them. This CDR3 spans 13 amino acids. The CDR3 protein is CASTLGGRYGYTF. As DNA, the CDR3 is TGTGCCAGCACTCTAGGGGGGCGCTATGGCTACACCTTC.

This clonotype showed up many times. The rearrangement links TRBV7-2 to TRBJ1-3, with TRBD1 as a possible D gene (6 bases). The CDR3 consists of 14 residues. Germline-derived CDR1 and CDR2 are SGHTA and FQGNSA. V gave up 5 bases and J gave up 0 bases, with 8 bases separating them. In nucleotides, the CDR3 is TGTGCCAGCAGCACAGGGTCCTCTGGAAACACCATATATTTT. Protein sequence: CASSTGSSGNTIYF.

This clonotype appeared many times. J is TRBJ2-5 and V is TRBV20-1, with D unresolved. The length of the CDR3 is 10 residues. Trimming shortened V by 5 bases and J by 3 bases, and 4 bases separated the two germline ends. Germline-derived CDR1 and CDR2 are DFQATT and SNEGSKA (reference sequence). For the CDR3, the DNA is TGCAGTGCTTTAAAAGAGACCCAGTACTTC. Amino acids: CSALKETQYF.

This clonotype showed up many times. The chain uses TRBV3-1 and TRBJ2-7; D not certain. The V gene lost 1 base and the J gene lost 6 bases, with 7 bases spanning the gap. Per germline, CDR1 LGHDT and CDR2 YNNKEL (reference sequence). The CDR3 extends over 12 amino acids. CDR3 region: CASSQGPLEQYF. DNA of the CDR3: TGTGCCAGCAGCCAAGGCCCCCTCGAGCAGTACTTC.

This clonotype came up many times. The CDR3 DNA is TGCGCCAGCAGCGTGACACGGAGGGGGCACACTGAAGCTTTCTTT. Protein sequence: CASSVTRRGHTEAFF. V gene TRBV5-1 combines with J gene TRBJ1-1; the match to TRBD1 covers 7 bases. Per the germline V gene, CDR1 is SGHRS and CDR2 is YFSETQ. The CDR3 runs 15 residues. The junction had 9 bases not matched to a gene; V was cut back by 4 bases and J by 3 bases.

The chain uses TRBV28 and TRBJ2-5; tentative D call: TRBD2 (6 bases). Per the germline V gene, CDR1 is MDHEN and CDR2 is SYDVKM. The CDR3 runs 12 residues. V was clipped by 3 bases and J by 9 bases, with 11 bases between them. CDR3 nucleotide sequence: TGTGCCAGCAGTTTGTCACCGGGAGCCCAGTACTTC. This translates into CASSLSPGAQYF.

This clonotype was recorded many times. The chain combines TRBV7-2 with TRBJ2-7; no definite D call. Trimming shortened V by 4 bases and J by 6 bases, and 10 bases separated the two germline ends. The V gene's germline CDR1 is SGHTA and CDR2 FQGNSA. The CDR3 is made up of 12 amino acids. The CDR3 DNA is TGTGCCAGCAGCTCTGGCCGGGCCGAGCAGTACTTC. The encoded protein is CASSSGRAEQYF.

This clonotype appeared many times. V usage is TRBV24-1 and J usage is TRBJ1-2; D is perhaps TRBD1 (6 bases). Deletions cut 7 bases from V and 0 bases from J, with 8 bases between. Germline V lookup: CDR1 KGHDR, CDR2 SFDVKD. This CDR3 comprises 13 residues. The CDR3 region is CATSRGTNYGYTF. The CDR3 region has the DNA TGTGCCACCAGCAGGGGAACTAACTATGGCTACACCTTC.

This clonotype appeared many times. The J gene is TRBJ1-2, the V gene TRBV20-1, with 7 bases fitting TRBD1. The germline V gene has CDR1 DFQATT and CDR2 SNEGSKA (reference sequence). Losses at the gene ends were 4 bases for V and 3 bases for J; bases not matched to a gene: 5. CDR3 size: 13 residues. CDR3: CSATGGVDYGYTF. The DNA of the CDR3 is TGCAGTGCTACAGGGGGGGTAGACTATGGCTACACCTTC.

This clonotype was seen many times. This chain joins TRBV30 and TRBJ1-2; 7 bases map to TRBD1. Germline trimming cut 0 bases from V and 6 bases from J; bases unmatched to any gene: 7. The germline CDR1 and CDR2 sequences are GTSNPN and SVGIG (reference sequence). This CDR3 has 14 amino acids. The CDR3 coding sequence is TGTGCCTGGAGTGTATGGACCGGACAGGATGGCTACACCTTC. Encoded protein: CAWSVWTGQDGYTF. Based on the CDR3 plus reference TRBV30 and TRBJ1-2, the full variable domain is SQTIHQWPATLVQPVGSPLSLECTVEGTSNPNLYWYRQAAGRGLQLLFYSVGIGQISSEVPQNLSASRPQDRQFILSSKKLLLSDSGFYLCAWSVWTGQDGYTFGSGTRLTVV.

This clonotype was counted ten times or more. The chain is built from TRBV6-2 or TRBV6-3 and TRBJ1-5; D is ambiguous. V gave up 2 bases and J gave up 3 bases, with 8 bases separating them. CDR3 length: 14 residues. Germline CDR1 and CDR2: MNHEY and SVGEGT. The CDR3: CASSYTGNNQPQHF. Written as DNA, the CDR3 is TGTGCCAGCAGTTACACGGGGAACAATCAGCCCCAGCATTTT.

The CDR3 coding sequence is TGTGCTAGTGGTCCTCCTGCGGACGAGCAGTACTTC. It is translated as CASGPPADEQYF. The chain carries TRBV12-5 and TRBJ2-7, with D unresolved. Germline V gene data show CDR1 as LGHNT and CDR2 as FRNRAP. V was pared by 5 bases and J by 5 bases, with 10 bases between. The CDR3 is made up of 12 amino acids. Based on the CDR3 plus reference TRBV12-5 and TRBJ2-7, the full variable domain is DARVTQTPRHKVTEMGQEVTMRCQPILGHNTVFWYRQTMMQGLELLAYFRNRAPLDDSGMPKDRFSAEMPDATLATLKIQPSEPRDSAVYFCASGPPADEQYFGPGTRLTVT.

There are many counts of this clonotype. The chain links TRBV7-2 to TRBJ1-5; D remains ambiguous. The V and J ends lost 2 bases and 3 bases respectively, with 5 bases between them. CDR1 is SGHTA and CDR2 is FQGNSA in the germline V gene. The CDR3 consists of 13 residues. The CDR3 DNA follows: TGTGCCAGCAGCTTAACAGCCAATCAGCCCCAGCATTTT. This gives the protein CASSLTANQPQHF. The full variable domain, its missing parts supplied by reference TRBV7-2 and TRBJ1-5, is GAGVSQSPSNKVTEKGKDVELRCDPISGHTALYWYRQSLGQGLEFLIYFQGNSAPDKSGLPSDRFSAERTGGSVSTLTIQRTQQEDSAVYLCASSLTANQPQHFGDGTRLSIL.

The sample holds many counts of this clonotype. The chain has TRBV5-8 and TRBJ1-2, with 7 bases aligning to TRBD1. The CDR3 extends over 14 amino acids. V lost 1 base, J lost 7 bases, and 7 bases stayed unmatched. Germline values: CDR1 SGHTS, CDR2 YDEGEE. As DNA, the CDR3 is TGTGCCAGCAGCTTGACAGGGGTAATTGGTGGCTACACCTTC. This encodes CASSLTGVIGGYTF.

This clonotype was counted many times. V and J are TRBV2 and TRBJ2-6, with D possibly TRBD2 on 5 matching bases. Germline lookup yields CDR1 SNHLY and CDR2 FYNNEI. There are 15 residues in the CDR3. The germline V and J ends were trimmed by 8 bases and 4 bases, with 15 bases remaining between them. DNA of the CDR3: TGTGCCAGCTCCCAGTGGCGGGTCGGGGCCAACGTCCTGACTTTC. Amino acids: CASSQWRVGANVLTF.

The gene calls are TRBV6-5 and TRBJ2-3; no definite D call. The CDR3 extends over 14 amino acids. Between the trimmed V and J ends, which lost 2 bases and 6 bases, there was a span of 12 bases. Germline values: CDR1 MNHEY, CDR2 SVGAGI. The CDR3 loop reads CASSYGGLLDTQYF. The CDR3 DNA sequence: TGTGCCAGCAGTTACGGCGGTTTACTGGATACGCAGTATTTT.

V and J are TRBV6-1 and TRBJ1-2; TRBD1 agrees at 7 bases. Trimming removed 7 bases from V and 6 bases from J; junction bases left unmatched: 8. The CDR3 covers 13 residues. Germline V CDR1 and CDR2: MNHNS, SASEGT. CDR3 nucleotide sequence: TGTGCCAGCACATCGACAGGGTACGATGGCTACACCTTC. The encoded protein is CASTSTGYDGYTF.

The V call is TRBV12-3 or TRBV12-4, the J call TRBJ1-1, with a weak D call TRBD1 (6 bases). The CDR3 spans 14 residues. Trimming removed 5 bases at V and 5 bases at J, with 15 bases between. In nucleotides, the CDR3 is TGTGCCAGCAGTAGCCGCGGGACATATACTGAAGCTTTCTTT. It is translated as CASSSRGTYTEAFF.

This clonotype was found many times. The chain is built from TRBV4-1 and TRBJ2-6; D ambiguous. This CDR3 region has 16 residues. Per germline, CDR1 MGHRA and CDR2 YSYEKL. V was pared by 4 bases and J by 0 bases, with 10 bases between. The CDR3: CASSRRANSGANVLTF. DNA of the CDR3: TGCGCCAGCAGCCGCCGGGCTAACTCTGGGGCCAACGTCCTGACTTTC.